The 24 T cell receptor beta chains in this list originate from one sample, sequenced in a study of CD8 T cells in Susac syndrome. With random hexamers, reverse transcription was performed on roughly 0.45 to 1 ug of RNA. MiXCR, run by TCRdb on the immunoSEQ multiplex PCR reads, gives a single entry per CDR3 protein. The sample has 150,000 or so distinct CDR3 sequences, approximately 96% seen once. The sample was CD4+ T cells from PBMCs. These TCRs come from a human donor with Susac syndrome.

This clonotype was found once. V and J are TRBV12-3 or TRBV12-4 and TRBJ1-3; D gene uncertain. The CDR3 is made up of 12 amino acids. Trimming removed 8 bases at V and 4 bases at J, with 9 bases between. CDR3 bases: TGTGCCAGCGCTCCGGGAGGAAACACCATATATTTT. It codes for CASAPGGNTIYF.

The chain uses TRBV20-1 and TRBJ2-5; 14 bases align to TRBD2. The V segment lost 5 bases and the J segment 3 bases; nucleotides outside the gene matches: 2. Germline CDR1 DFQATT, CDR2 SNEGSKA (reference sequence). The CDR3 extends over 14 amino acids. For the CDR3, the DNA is TGCAGTGCTTGGGGACTAGCGGGGGAAGAGACCCAGTACTTC. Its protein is CSAWGLAGEETQYF.

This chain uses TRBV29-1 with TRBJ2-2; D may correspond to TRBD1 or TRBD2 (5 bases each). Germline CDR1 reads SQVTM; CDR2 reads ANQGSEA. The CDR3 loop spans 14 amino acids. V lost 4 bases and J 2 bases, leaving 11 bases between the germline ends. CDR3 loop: CSVGETVNTGELFF. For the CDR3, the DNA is TGCAGCGTTGGGGAGACAGTCAACACCGGGGAGCTGTTTTTT.

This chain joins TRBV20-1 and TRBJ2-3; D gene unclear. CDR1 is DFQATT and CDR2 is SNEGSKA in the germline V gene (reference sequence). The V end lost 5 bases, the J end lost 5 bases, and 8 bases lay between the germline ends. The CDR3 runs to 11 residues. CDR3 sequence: CSARLGDTQYF. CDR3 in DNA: TGCAGTGCTCGACTGGGAGATACGCAGTATTTT.

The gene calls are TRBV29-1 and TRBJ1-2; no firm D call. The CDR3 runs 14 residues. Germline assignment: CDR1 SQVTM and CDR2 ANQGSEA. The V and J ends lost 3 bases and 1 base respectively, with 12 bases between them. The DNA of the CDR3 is TGCAGCGTTGAGAGGGTGGAGGGTAACTATGGCTACACCTTC. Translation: CSVERVEGNYGYTF.

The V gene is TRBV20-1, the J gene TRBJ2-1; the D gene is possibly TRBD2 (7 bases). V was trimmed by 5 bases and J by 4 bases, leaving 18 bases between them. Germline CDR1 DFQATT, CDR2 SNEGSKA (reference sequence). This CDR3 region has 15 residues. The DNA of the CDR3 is TGCAGTGCTGATCATAAGGGGGGAGGGTACAATGAGCAGTTCTTC. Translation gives CSADHKGGGYNEQFF.

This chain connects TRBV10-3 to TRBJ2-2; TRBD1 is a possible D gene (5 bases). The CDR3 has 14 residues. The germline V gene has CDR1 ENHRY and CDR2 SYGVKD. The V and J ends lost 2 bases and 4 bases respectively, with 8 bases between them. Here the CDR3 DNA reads TGTGCCATCAGTGAGGGCAGGGCCACCGGGGAGCTGTTTTTT. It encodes CAISEGRATGELFF.

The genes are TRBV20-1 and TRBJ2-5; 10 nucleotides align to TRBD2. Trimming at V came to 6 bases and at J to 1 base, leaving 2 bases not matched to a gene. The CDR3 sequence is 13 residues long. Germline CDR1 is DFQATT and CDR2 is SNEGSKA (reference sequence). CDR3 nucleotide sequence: TGCAGTGCCATAGCGGGGGGCCAAGAGACCCAGTACTTC. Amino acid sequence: CSAIAGGQETQYF.

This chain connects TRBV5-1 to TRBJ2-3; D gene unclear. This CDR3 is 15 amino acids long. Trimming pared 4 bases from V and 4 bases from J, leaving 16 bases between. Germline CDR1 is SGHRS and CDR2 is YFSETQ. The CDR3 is CASSHSGGSADTQYF. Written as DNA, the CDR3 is TGCGCCAGCAGCCATTCCGGTGGGTCCGCAGATACGCAGTATTTT.

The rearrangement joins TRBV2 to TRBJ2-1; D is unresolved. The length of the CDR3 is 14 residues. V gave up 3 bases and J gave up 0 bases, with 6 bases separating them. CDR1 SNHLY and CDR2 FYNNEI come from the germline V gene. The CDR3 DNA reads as TGTGCCAGCAGTGACCAGAGCTCCTACAATGAGCAGTTCTTC. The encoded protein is CASSDQSSYNEQFF.

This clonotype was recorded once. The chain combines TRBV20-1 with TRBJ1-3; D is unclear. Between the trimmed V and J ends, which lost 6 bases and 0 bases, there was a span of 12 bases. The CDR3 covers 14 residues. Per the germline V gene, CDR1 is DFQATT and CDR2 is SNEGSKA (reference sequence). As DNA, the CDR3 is TGCAGTGCCCTTGACCGTACCTCTGGAAACACCATATATTTT. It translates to CSALDRTSGNTIYF.

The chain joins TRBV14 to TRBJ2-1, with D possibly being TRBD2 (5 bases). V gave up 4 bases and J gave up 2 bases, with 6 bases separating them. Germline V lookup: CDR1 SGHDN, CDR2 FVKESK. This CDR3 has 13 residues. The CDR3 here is CASSRGPYNEQFF. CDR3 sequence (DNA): TGTGCCAGCAGCCGAGGGCCCTACAATGAGCAGTTCTTC.

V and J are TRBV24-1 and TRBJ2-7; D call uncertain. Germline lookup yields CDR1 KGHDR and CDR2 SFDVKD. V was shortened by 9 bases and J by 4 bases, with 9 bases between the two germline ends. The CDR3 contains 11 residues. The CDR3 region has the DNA TGTGCCACCCCTACAGATTACGAGCAGTACTTC. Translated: CATPTDYEQYF.

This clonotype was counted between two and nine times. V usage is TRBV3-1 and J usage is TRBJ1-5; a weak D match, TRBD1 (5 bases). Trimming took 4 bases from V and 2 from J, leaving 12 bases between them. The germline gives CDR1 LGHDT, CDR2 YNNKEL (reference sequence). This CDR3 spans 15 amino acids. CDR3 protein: CASSLGGRGNQPQHF. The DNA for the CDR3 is TGTGCCAGCAGCCTGGGGGGACGTGGCAATCAGCCCCAGCATTTT.

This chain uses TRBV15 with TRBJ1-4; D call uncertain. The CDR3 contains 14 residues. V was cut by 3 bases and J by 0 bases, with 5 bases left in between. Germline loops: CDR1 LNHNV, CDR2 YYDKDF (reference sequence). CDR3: CATSRGATNEKLFF. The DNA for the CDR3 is TGTGCCACCAGCAGGGGTGCAACTAATGAAAAACTGTTTTTT.

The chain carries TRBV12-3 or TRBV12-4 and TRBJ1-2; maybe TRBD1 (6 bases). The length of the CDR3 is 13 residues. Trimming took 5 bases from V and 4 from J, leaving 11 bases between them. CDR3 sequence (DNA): TGTGCCAGCAGTCGACAGGACAGCTATGGCTACACCTTC. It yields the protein CASSRQDSYGYTF.

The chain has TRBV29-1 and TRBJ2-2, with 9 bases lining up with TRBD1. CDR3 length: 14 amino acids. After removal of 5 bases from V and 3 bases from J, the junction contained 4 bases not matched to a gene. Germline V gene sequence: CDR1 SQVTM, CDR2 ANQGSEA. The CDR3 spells CSVSRDRDTGELFF. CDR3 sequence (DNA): TGCAGCGTTTCTCGGGACAGGGACACCGGGGAGCTGTTTTTT.

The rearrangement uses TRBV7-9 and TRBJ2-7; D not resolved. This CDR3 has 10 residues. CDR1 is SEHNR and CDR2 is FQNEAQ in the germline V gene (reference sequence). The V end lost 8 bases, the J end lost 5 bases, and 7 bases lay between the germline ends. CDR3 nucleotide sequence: TGTGCCAGCGGGCAAGACGAGCAGTACTTC. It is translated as CASGQDEQYF.

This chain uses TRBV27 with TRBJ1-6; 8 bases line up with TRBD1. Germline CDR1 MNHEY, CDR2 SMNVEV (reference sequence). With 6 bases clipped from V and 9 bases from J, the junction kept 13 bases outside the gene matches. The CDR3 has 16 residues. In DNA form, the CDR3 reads TGTGCCAGCAGGTCGACAGGGGTAGAGCTCGCTTCACCCCTCCACTTT. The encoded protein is CASRSTGVELASPLHF.

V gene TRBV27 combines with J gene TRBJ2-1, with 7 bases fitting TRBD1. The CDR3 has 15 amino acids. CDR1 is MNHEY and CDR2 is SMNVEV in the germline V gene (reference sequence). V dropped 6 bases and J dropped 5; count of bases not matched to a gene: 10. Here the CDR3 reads CASRLDRASNNEQFF. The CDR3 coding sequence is TGTGCCAGCAGACTCGACAGGGCATCTAACAATGAGCAGTTCTTC.

CDR3 sequence: CASSGDRGHYGYTF. The CDR3 nucleotides are TGTGCCAGCAGTGGTGACAGGGGTCACTATGGCTACACCTTC. J is TRBJ1-2 and V is TRBV12-3 or TRBV12-4, with 8 nucleotides matching TRBD1. The CDR3 is 14 residues long. The V segment lost 5 bases and the J segment 3 bases; nucleotides outside the gene matches: 5.

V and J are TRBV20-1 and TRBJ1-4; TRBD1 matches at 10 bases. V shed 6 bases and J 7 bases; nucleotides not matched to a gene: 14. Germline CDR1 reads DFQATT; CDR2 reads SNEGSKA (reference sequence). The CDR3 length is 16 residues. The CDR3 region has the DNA TGCAGTGCCCGATGGGACAGGGGAAGCTTGGGTGAAAAACTGTTTTTT. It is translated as CSARWDRGSLGEKLFF.

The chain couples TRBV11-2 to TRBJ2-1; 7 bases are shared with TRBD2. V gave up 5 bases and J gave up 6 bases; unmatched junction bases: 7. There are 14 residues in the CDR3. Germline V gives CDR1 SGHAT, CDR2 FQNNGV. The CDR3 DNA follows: TGTGCCAGCAGCCCCGCCCGGACTAGCAATGAGCAGTTCTTC. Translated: CASSPARTSNEQFF.

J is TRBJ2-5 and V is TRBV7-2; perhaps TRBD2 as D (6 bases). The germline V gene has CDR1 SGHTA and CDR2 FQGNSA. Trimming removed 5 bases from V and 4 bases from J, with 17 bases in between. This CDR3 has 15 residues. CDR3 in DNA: TGTGCCAGCAGCCACCCCCGGCCCGGGGGAGAGACCCAGTACTTC. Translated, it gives CASSHPRPGGETQYF.